This T cell receptor (beta chain) was recorded in a study of breast tumors, draining lymph nodes, adjacent tissues. Study observations and caveats: Findings are consistent with lymph node origin and intratumoral expansion of most tumor T cells. Tumor repertoires ranked between lymph nodes and nontumor tissue in diversity, with V and J gene preferences. The lymph node origin of tumor T cells was framed as consistent with a hypothesis, not demonstrated.

The lymph nodes were axillary draining lymph nodes from breast cancer patients. MiXCR, applied by TCRdb to the multiplex PCR reads, yields one record per CDR3 protein. The profile shows under 85,000 distinct CDR3 sequences, approximately 20% of them singletons. With regard to this clonotype: The antigen remains unidentified. One end of the junction varies from germline; a read error may be responsible.

The source is a female donor with breast cancer. Some clones in this sample may be carry-over from other donors' samples. The sample consisted of axillary lymph node tissue.

CDR3 protein: CASSLDLTRAGNIIYF. CDR3 bases: TGTGCCAGCAGCTTAGATCTAACCAGGGCTGGAAACATCATATATTTT. J is TRBJ1-3 and V is TRBV11-2; perhaps TRBD1 as D (5 bases). Germline CDR1 and CDR2: SGHAT and FQNNGV. The CDR3 is made up of 16 amino acids. Full variable domain (outside the CDR3, taken from reference TRBV11-2 and TRBJ1-3): EAGVAQSPRYKIIEKRQSVAFWCNPISGHATLYWYQQILGQGPKLLIQFQNNGVVDDSQLPKDRFSAERLKGVDSTLKIQPAKLEDSAVYLCASSLDLTRAGNIIYFGEGSWLTVV.